Presented here are 3 T cell receptor beta chains from one specimen sequenced in a study of T cell responses to AZD1222 COVID-19 vaccine. Using immunoSEQ multiplex PCR, the repertoire was profiled, and TCRdb retains in-frame clones only, with some absent. The data contain roughly 130,000 clones, just over 85% of them seen just once; the ten biggest clones take up more than 10%. This specimen was peripheral blood, taken on day 0 of AZD1222 vaccination. These receptors all stem from an adult in good health.

The chain combines TRBV2 with TRBJ2-2; D gene unclear. Germline V CDR1 and CDR2: SNHLY, FYNNEI. Trimming left V 7 bases short and J 3 bases short, with 9 bases between. There are 13 residues in the CDR3. CDR3 coding DNA: TGTGCCAGCAAACGTGGGTACACCGGGGAGCTGTTTTTT. As protein: CASKRGYTGELFF.

The chain recombines TRBV5-1 with TRBJ2-1; 14 nucleotides match TRBD2. V dropped 4 bases and J dropped 5; count of bases not matched to a gene: 8. This CDR3 region has 17 residues. CDR1 and CDR2 (germline): SGHRS, YFSETQ. DNA of the CDR3: TGCGCCAGCAGCCGCATACCGGGACTAGCGGGAGACAATGAGCAGTTCTTC. Amino acid sequence: CASSRIPGLAGDNEQFF.

The CDR3 DNA follows: TGTGCCACCTCATTCGAGGGAGTGTCTTCCTACAATGAGCAGTTCTTC. It encodes CATSFEGVSSYNEQFF. V is TRBV19 and J is TRBJ2-1, with D maybe TRBD2 (5 bases). V was shortened by 10 bases and J by 1 base, with 20 bases between the two germline ends. CDR3 length equals 16 residues. The V gene's germline CDR1 is LNHDA and CDR2 SQIVND (reference sequence).